One and the same sample provided the 22 T cell receptor beta chains below, sequenced in a study of blood T cell repertoires in COVID-19 (dated by TCRdb to 2020 to 2022). Receptors were amplified or captured by the immunoSEQ multiplex PCR assay. TCRdb retrieved this table from immuneACCESS and kept in-frame rearrangements only. Not all clones are present; in checked studies, unresolved V genes account for under half, and no reason is known for the remainder. The sample profile shows 150,000 to 200,000 clones; approximately 90% of them were found once. Approximately 7% of the sample is taken by the ten largest. The sample consisted of PBMCs or T cells enriched from blood (not recorded which). Receptor source: a woman in her 50s who had recovered from COVID-19.

V is TRBV27 and J is TRBJ2-3; 9 bases are shared with TRBD2. Trimming took 2 bases from V and 0 from J; bases not matched to a gene: 9. Germline assignment: CDR1 MNHEY and CDR2 SMNVEV (reference sequence). CDR3 length equals 18 residues. In DNA form, the CDR3 reads TGTGCCAGCAGTTTACCCGCCCTAGCGGGGTCTAGCACAGATACGCAGTATTTT. This codes for CASSLPALAGSSTDTQYF.

The chain links TRBV7-9 to TRBJ2-3; 8 nucleotides agree with TRBD2. CDR3 size: 18 residues. V dropped 1 base and J dropped 0; count of bases not matched to a gene: 9. The germline CDR1 and CDR2 sequences are SEHNR and FQNEAQ (reference sequence). CDR3 in amino acids: CASSLVAGGLFSTDTQYF. The CDR3 nucleotides read TGTGCCAGCAGCTTAGTTGCGGGGGGCCTCTTTAGCACAGATACGCAGTATTTT.

This clone has just one count. This chain joins TRBV19 and TRBJ1-3; 8 nucleotides align to TRBD1. The CDR3 covers 16 residues. Germline V lookup: CDR1 LNHDA, CDR2 SQIVND (reference sequence). V was clipped by 1 base and J by 3 bases; unmatched bases: 5. The CDR3 loop reads CASSIVPGGSGNTIYF. The CDR3 nucleotides are TGTGCCAGTAGTATAGTTCCAGGGGGCAGTGGAAACACCATATATTTT.

The CDR3 region has the DNA TGTGCCAGCTCACTCCGGACTAGCGGGGCTAGCACAGATACGCAGTATTTT. The encoded protein is CASSLRTSGASTDTQYF. The J gene is TRBJ2-3, the V gene TRBV18; 12 bases are shared with TRBD2. Looked up from germline, CDR1 is KGHSH and CDR2 is LQKENI. The CDR3 is 17 residues long. With 4 bases clipped from V and 0 bases from J, the junction kept 5 bases outside the gene matches.

The chain has TRBV6-5 and TRBJ1-3; no firm D call. The V gene lost 6 bases and the J gene lost 2 bases, with 14 bases spanning the gap. Per the germline V gene, CDR1 is MNHEY and CDR2 is SVGAGI. The CDR3 is 15 amino acids. The CDR3 spells CASRRSGDPGNTIYF. CDR3 in DNA: TGTGCCAGCAGGAGATCTGGAGACCCTGGAAACACCATATATTTT.

The CDR3 DNA reads TGTGCCAGCAGCTCCCAGGGATACGGGGAAAAACTGTTTTTT. Its protein is CASSSQGYGEKLFF. This chain joins TRBV7-2 and TRBJ1-4, with D perhaps TRBD1 (5 bases). CDR3 length: 14 residues. Per germline, CDR1 SGHTA and CDR2 FQGNSA. Trimming took off 4 bases at V and 8 bases at J, with 14 bases between the two ends.

The chain has TRBV19 and TRBJ2-5; the D gene is possibly TRBD2 (7 bases). Trimming cost V 10 bases and J 1 base, with 19 bases left between them. Germline CDR1 reads LNHDA; CDR2 reads SQIVND (reference sequence). The CDR3 spans 15 residues. For the CDR3, the DNA is TGTGCCACCACCCTTGGGCGGGGGCCCCAAGAGACCCAGTACTTC. It is translated as CATTLGRGPQETQYF.

The V and J genes are TRBV30 and TRBJ1-6, with D tentatively TRBD1 (5 bases). Trimming took 4 bases from V and 13 from J, leaving 17 bases between them. Germline V gene sequence: CDR1 GTSNPN, CDR2 SVGIG (reference sequence). CDR3 size: 13 residues. The CDR3 DNA is TGTGCCTGGAATTCCGGGGGAAAATCTCCCCTCCACTTT. Residues: CAWNSGGKSPLHF. The entire variable domain, with the rest obtained from reference TRBV30 and TRBJ1-6, is as follows: SQTIHQWPATLVQPVGSPLSLECTVEGTSNPNLYWYRQAAGRGLQLLFYSVGIGQISSEVPQNLSASRPQDRQFILSSKKLLLSDSGFYLCAWNSGGKSPLHFGNGTRLTVT.

V is TRBV5-1 and J is TRBJ2-3, with D tentatively TRBD2 (6 bases). V was shortened by 0 bases and J by 7 bases, with 9 bases between the two germline ends. Germline V gives CDR1 SGHRS, CDR2 YFSETQ. The CDR3 runs to 13 residues. CDR3 loop: CASSLAGVNTQYF. In DNA form, the CDR3 reads TGCGCCAGCAGCTTGGCGGGGGTGAATACGCAGTATTTT.

This clone has just one count. V gene TRBV20-1 combines with J gene TRBJ1-4; the D gene is possibly TRBD1 (5 bases). Germline V gene sequence: CDR1 DFQATT, CDR2 SNEGSKA (reference sequence). Trimming took 3 bases from V and 4 from J, leaving 9 bases between them. This CDR3 region has 13 residues. The CDR3 protein is CSASQGGNEKLFF. CDR3 nucleotide sequence: TGCAGTGCTAGTCAGGGAGGTAATGAAAAACTGTTTTTT.

This clone was recorded only once. The chain joins TRBV24-1 to TRBJ2-3, with 9 positions matching TRBD1. V trimming: 7 bases; J trimming: 5 bases; junction bases outside the gene matches: 9. Germline V gives CDR1 KGHDR, CDR2 SFDVKD. CDR3 size: 15 residues. CDR3 region: CATSFRDRAVDTQYF. CDR3 sequence (DNA): TGTGCCACCAGCTTCCGGGACAGGGCGGTAGATACGCAGTATTTT.

V gene TRBV21-1 combines with J gene TRBJ1-3; TRBD1 is taken as the D call from the table, unchecked against the DNA. TRBV21-1 is described as a pseudogene. This CDR3 is built from 18 residues. As DNA, the CDR3 is TGTGCCAGCAGCAAAGGGGCGGACAGGGACAGCTCTGGAAACACCATATATTTT. It codes for CASSKGADRDSSGNTIYF.

This clone showed up just once. The CDR3 sequence is CAIRAGTADSRRGYTF. The CDR3, as DNA: TGTGCCATCAGGGCCGGGACAGCCGACTCGAGGAGAGGCTACACCTTC. The chain employs TRBV10-3 and TRBJ1-2; TRBD1 agrees at 7 bases. The CDR3 length is 16 residues. V lost 6 bases to trimming and J lost 8 bases; unmatched junction nucleotides: 18. Per the germline V gene, CDR1 is ENHRY and CDR2 is SYGVKD.

The chain is built from TRBV9 and TRBJ1-5, with D tentatively TRBD1 (5 bases). Germline V lookup: CDR1 SGDLS, CDR2 YYNGEE. The CDR3 runs 14 residues. Trimming stripped 0 bases from V and 9 bases from J, with 13 bases between. In DNA, the CDR3 is TGTGCCAGCAGCGTAGGGGGCGGGAGCTGGCCCCAGCATTTT. Its translation is CASSVGGGSWPQHF.

Details on this clone: This sample also contains other DNA sequences that code for the same CDR3. The chain employs TRBV19 and TRBJ1-3, with 8 bases identical to TRBD1. With V trimmed by 5 bases and J by 3 bases, 6 bases remained unmatched. This CDR3 spans 15 amino acids. Looked up from germline, CDR1 is LNHDA and CDR2 is SQIVND (reference sequence). The CDR3 is CASSPQGGSGNTIYF. DNA for the CDR3: TGTGCCAGTAGTCCACAGGGGGGAAGTGGAAACACCATATATTTT.

This clone was observed a handful of times. The J gene is TRBJ2-7, the V gene TRBV6-1, with 8 bases fitting TRBD2. The CDR3 consists of 16 residues. Germline CDR1 and CDR2: MNHNS and SASEGT. With V trimmed by 1 base and J by 1 base, 6 bases remained unmatched. The chain's CDR3 is CASSEDGGASSYEQYF. The CDR3 bases are TGTGCCAGCAGTGAAGACGGGGGGGCCTCTTCCTACGAGCAGTACTTC.

The gene calls are TRBV19 and TRBJ2-2; no firm D call. V lost 3 bases to trimming and J lost 4 bases, with 9 bases between them. Germline V lookup: CDR1 LNHDA, CDR2 SQIVND (reference sequence). The CDR3 extends over 14 amino acids. In DNA form, the CDR3 reads TGTGCCAGTAGTATCTTGCGAAGCACCGGGGAGCTGTTTTTT. This codes for CASSILRSTGELFF. Filled out from reference TRBV19 and TRBJ2-2, the complete variable domain reads DGGITQSPKYLFRKEGQNVTLSCEQNLNHDAMYWYRQDPGQGLRLIYYSQIVNDFQKGDIAEGYSVSREKKESFPLTVTSAQKNPTAFYLCASSILRSTGELFFGEGSRLTVL.

The chain is built from TRBV30 and TRBJ1-5; D remains unclear. Germline V gene sequence: CDR1 GTSNPN, CDR2 SVGIG (reference sequence). This CDR3 region has 14 residues. The ends were cut back, 1 base at V and 9 bases at J, with 16 bases in the middle. The CDR3 reads CAWSGAASEGPQHF. CDR3 sequence (DNA): TGTGCCTGGAGTGGAGCCGCAAGCGAGGGGCCCCAGCATTTT.

The rearrangement links TRBV6-4 to TRBJ2-1, with 10 nucleotides matching TRBD2. Germline lookup yields CDR1 MRHNA and CDR2 SNTAGT. The ends lost 8 bases at V and 7 bases at J; junction bases unmatched: 2. This CDR3 spans 12 amino acids. The CDR3 nucleotides read TGTGCCAGCGGGACTAGCGTGAATGAGCAGTTCTTC. Translated, it gives CASGTSVNEQFF.

The chain joins TRBV6-5 to TRBJ1-6; maybe TRBD1 (6 bases). CDR3 length equals 14 residues. Germline CDR1 MNHEY, CDR2 SVGAGI. V lost 10 bases to trimming and J lost 7 bases, with 17 bases between them. CDR3 in DNA: TGTGCCACCTCAAGGGGGGGCTTGAATTCACCCCTCCACTTT. Protein sequence: CATSRGGLNSPLHF.

The count of this clone is one. The V call is TRBV11-2, the J call TRBJ2-7, with 12 nucleotides matching TRBD1. With V trimmed by 4 bases and J by 4 bases, 5 bases remained unmatched. CDR1 is SGHAT and CDR2 is FQNNGV in the germline V gene. The CDR3 length is 15 residues. The CDR3 sequence is CASSWGTGGPYEQYF. CDR3 nucleotide sequence: TGTGCCAGCAGCTGGGGGACAGGGGGCCCGTACGAGCAGTACTTC.

This CDR3 reads CASSLPGQRIPGGYTF. The CDR3 coding sequence is TGTGCCAGCAGTCTCCCGGGACAGCGAATCCCGGGGGGCTACACCTTC. This chain joins TRBV28 and TRBJ1-2, with 7 bases aligning to TRBD1. The CDR3 totals 16 residues. Germline V CDR1 and CDR2: MDHEN, SYDVKM. V trimming: 5 bases; J trimming: 8 bases; junction bases outside the gene matches: 17.